These 13 T cell receptor beta chains share one sample of origin, sequenced in a study of response to subunit inactivated influenza vaccine. MiXCR, applied by TCRdb to the RT-PCR reads, yields one record per CDR3 protein. The sample lists over 650,000 distinct CDR3 sequences, roughly 18% occurring once. The starting material was PBMCs from blood, obtained roughly 5 days after vaccination. These receptors were taken from a man in his forties or fifties who received an inactivated influenza vaccine.

V and J are TRBV5-1 and TRBJ2-7, with D unresolved. The CDR3 totals 13 residues. The V gene lost 0 bases and the J gene lost 6 bases, with 10 bases spanning the gap. Germline CDR1 SGHRS, CDR2 YFSETQ. For the CDR3, the DNA is TGCGCCAGCAGCTTGGCCCGGGTCTCCGAGCAGTACTTC. This sequence encodes CASSLARVSEQYF.

J is TRBJ1-4 and V is TRBV20-1; D gene ambiguous. The CDR3 runs to 12 residues. The germline V gene encodes CDR1 DFQATT and CDR2 SNEGSKA (reference sequence). V lost 5 bases to trimming and J lost 7 bases, with 11 bases between them. The CDR3 protein is CSAWTAGEKLFF. The CDR3 DNA is TGCAGTGCTTGGACGGCGGGTGAAAAACTGTTTTTT.

This clonotype showed up just a few times. The chain joins TRBV15 to TRBJ2-3; maybe TRBD2 (6 bases). The V end lost 5 bases, the J end lost 2 bases, and 17 bases lay between the germline ends. Germline V gene sequence: CDR1 LNHNV, CDR2 YYDKDF (reference sequence). The CDR3 loop spans 16 amino acids. The chain's CDR3 is CATSPKGTPLTDTQYF. The CDR3 coding sequence is TGTGCCACCAGCCCGAAAGGGACTCCTCTCACAGATACGCAGTATTTT.

This clonotype was observed at least ten times. The V gene is TRBV10-3, the J gene TRBJ2-2; the match to TRBD1 covers 8 bases. Germline CDR1 ENHRY, CDR2 SYGVKD. J lost 1 base, V lost 7 bases, and 5 bases had no gene match. The CDR3 runs to 15 residues. For the CDR3, the DNA is TGTGCCATCAAGAGGGGACAGGTGAACACCGGGGAGCTGTTTTTT. Its translation: CAIKRGQVNTGELFF.

This clonotype has only a few counts. This chain uses TRBV7-9 with TRBJ1-4; maybe TRBD1 (6 bases). The CDR3 has 16 residues. The germline gives CDR1 SEHNR, CDR2 FQNEAQ (reference sequence). V was cut by 5 bases and J by 3 bases, with 16 bases left in between. The CDR3 reads CASSKGPAGANEKLFF. CDR3 nucleotide sequence: TGTGCCAGCAGCAAAGGACCGGCAGGGGCTAATGAAAAACTGTTTTTT.

V usage is TRBV20-1 and J usage is TRBJ1-3; TRBD1 matches at 8 bases. The V segment lost 2 bases and the J segment 4 bases; nucleotides outside the gene matches: 7. The CDR3 consists of 15 residues. Germline values: CDR1 DFQATT, CDR2 SNEGSKA (reference sequence). CDR3 bases: TGCAGTGCTAGATCTACCGGGACAGGAGGAAACACCATATATTTT. Amino acids: CSARSTGTGGNTIYF.

This clonotype has just a few counts. The chain employs TRBV6-5 and TRBJ2-3, with unresolved D. Germline values: CDR1 MNHEY, CDR2 SVGAGI. V lost 2 bases to trimming and J lost 0 bases, with 12 bases between them. The CDR3 loop spans 16 amino acids. CDR3 sequence (DNA): TGTGCCAGCAGTTACCTGGGTCGAGCTAGCACAGATACGCAGTATTTT. Amino acid sequence: CASSYLGRASTDTQYF.

This clonotype was detected a few times. This chain links TRBV5-1 with TRBJ2-1, with 12 positions matching TRBD2. The germline CDR1 and CDR2 sequences are SGHRS and YFSETQ. V gave up 6 bases and J gave up 10 bases; unmatched junction bases: 11. The CDR3 extends over 15 amino acids. This chain's CDR3 is CASTNPSGGAGEQFF. The CDR3 nucleotides read TGCGCCAGCACCAACCCTAGCGGGGGGGCCGGAGAGCAGTTCTTC.

The V and J genes are TRBV18 and TRBJ2-5, with no clear D. This CDR3 is 14 amino acids long. CDR1 is KGHSH, CDR2 LQKENI, per germline. V lost 2 bases to trimming and J lost 5 bases, with 12 bases between them. The CDR3 DNA reads TGTGCCAGCTCACCATGGGCCGGGTCGGAGACCCAGTACTTC. Amino acid sequence: CASSPWAGSETQYF.

This clonotype appeared a few times. This sequence joins TRBV7-2 and TRBJ2-4; D might be TRBD2 (7 bases). Trimming shortened V by 2 bases and J by 7 bases, and 18 bases separated the two germline ends. The V gene's germline CDR1 is SGHTA and CDR2 FQGNSA. The CDR3 loop spans 16 amino acids. CDR3 amino acids: CASSLMHGEGGNIQYF. The CDR3 DNA sequence: TGTGCCAGCAGCTTAATGCACGGGGAGGGGGGGAACATTCAGTACTTC.

In this sample, this clonotype turned up a few times. This rearrangement joins TRBV20-1 to TRBJ2-3, with a possible D match to TRBD1 (5 bases). Germline V gene lookup returns CDR1 DFQATT and CDR2 SNEGSKA (reference sequence). The V gene lost 6 bases and the J gene lost 3 bases, with 10 bases spanning the gap. The CDR3 contains 12 residues. The DNA for the CDR3 is TGCAGTGCCCTCAGGGCGACAGATACGCAGTATTTT. This translates into CSALRATDTQYF.

This clonotype was recorded only once. The chain joins TRBV9 to TRBJ1-1, with a weak D call TRBD1 (6 bases). The CDR3 covers 15 residues. Germline V lookup: CDR1 SGDLS, CDR2 YYNGEE. Trimming shortened V by 0 bases and J by 1 base, and 10 bases separated the two germline ends. CDR3 sequence (DNA): TGTGCCAGCAGCGTAGTGGGGGGGGCGAACACTGAAGCTTTCTTT. Protein product: CASSVVGGANTEAFF.

The V call is TRBV7-2, the J call TRBJ2-1; D possibly corresponds to TRBD2 (5 bases). The CDR3 runs 15 residues. V lost 2 bases and J 5 bases, leaving 13 bases between the germline ends. The V gene's germline CDR1 is SGHTA and CDR2 FQGNSA. The CDR3 protein is CASSLSPSGNNEQFF. The CDR3 DNA is TGTGCCAGCAGCTTATCGCCCAGCGGAAACAATGAGCAGTTCTTC.